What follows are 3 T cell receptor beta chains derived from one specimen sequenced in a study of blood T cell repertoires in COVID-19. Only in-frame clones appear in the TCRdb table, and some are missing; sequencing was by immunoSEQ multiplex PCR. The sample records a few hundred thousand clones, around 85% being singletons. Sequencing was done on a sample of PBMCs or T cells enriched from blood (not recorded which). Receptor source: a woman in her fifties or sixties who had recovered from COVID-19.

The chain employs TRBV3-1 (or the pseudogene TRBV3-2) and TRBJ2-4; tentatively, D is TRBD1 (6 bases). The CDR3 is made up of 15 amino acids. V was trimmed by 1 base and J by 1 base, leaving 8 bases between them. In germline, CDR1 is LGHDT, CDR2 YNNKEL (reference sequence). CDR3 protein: CASSQGQVAKNIQYF. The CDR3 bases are TGTGCCAGCAGCCAAGGACAGGTGGCCAAAAACATTCAGTACTTC.

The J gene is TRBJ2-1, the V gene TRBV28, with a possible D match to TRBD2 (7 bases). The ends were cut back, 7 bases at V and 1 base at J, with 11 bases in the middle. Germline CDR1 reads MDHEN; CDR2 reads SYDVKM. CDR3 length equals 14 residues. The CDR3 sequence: CASIRGGSYNEQFF. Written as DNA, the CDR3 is TGTGCCAGCATCAGGGGAGGGTCCTACAATGAGCAGTTCTTC.

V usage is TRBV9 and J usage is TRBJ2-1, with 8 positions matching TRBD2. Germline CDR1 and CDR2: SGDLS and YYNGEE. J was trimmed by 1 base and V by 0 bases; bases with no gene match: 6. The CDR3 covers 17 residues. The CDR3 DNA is TGTGCCAGCAGCGTAGGCGGGGGGTCTATTTCCTACAATGAGCAGTTCTTC. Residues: CASSVGGGSISYNEQFF.